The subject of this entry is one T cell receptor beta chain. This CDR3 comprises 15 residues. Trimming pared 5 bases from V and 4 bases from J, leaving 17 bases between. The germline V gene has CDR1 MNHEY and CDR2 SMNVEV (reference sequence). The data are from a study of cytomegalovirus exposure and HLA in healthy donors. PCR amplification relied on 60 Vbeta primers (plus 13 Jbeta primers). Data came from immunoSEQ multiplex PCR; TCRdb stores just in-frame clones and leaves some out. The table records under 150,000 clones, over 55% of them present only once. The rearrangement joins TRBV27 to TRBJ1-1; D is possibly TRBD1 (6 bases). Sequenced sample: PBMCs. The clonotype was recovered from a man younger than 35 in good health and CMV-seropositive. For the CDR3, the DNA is TGTGCCAGCAGTCTTTACGGACAGAGACTCACTGAAGCTTTCTTT. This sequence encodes CASSLYGQRLTEAFF.